A selection of T cell receptor beta chains follows, all from one sample in a study of blood T cell repertoires in COVID-19. TCRdb's copy holds only in-frame clones and misses some; the assay was immunoSEQ multiplex PCR. The top ten clones hold about 27% of a sample with over 100,000 clones, approximately 80% of them seen once. The source material was peripheral blood. These receptors originate from a man between 60 and 75 years old with acute or convalescent COVID-19. Both conserved end residues are part of each CDR3. Not all rows give a size; the values are once, few, many and, for expanded clones, a class.

V gene,J gene,CDR3 length,clone size,CDR3 protein
TRBV12-3/TRBV12-4,TRBJ2-7,12,-,CASSFNSHEQYF
TRBV20-1,TRBJ1-6,15,few,CSASHRDRGNSPLHF
TRBV6-5,TRBJ2-1,15,-,CASSWRSRSYNEQFF
TRBV10-3,TRBJ1-2,13,once,CAMRQGIDYGYTF
TRBV27,TRBJ2-7,17,-,CASSFRSPATGGYEQYF
TRBV4-1,TRBJ2-5,17,-,CASSPASGQGIKETQYF
TRBV27,TRBJ2-1,17,few,CASSRTAVMAGVNEQFF
TRBV28,TRBJ2-7,13,once,CASSPGTGYEQYF
TRBV7-9,TRBJ1-2,15,-,CASSLSGQAYLGYTF
TRBV28,TRBJ1-1,12,-,CASSFQGTEAFF
TRBV18,TRBJ1-4,14,once,CASSPTATNEKLFF